This entry lists 2 T cell receptor beta chains sequenced from one sample in a study of identical twins. TCRdb reprocessed the 5' RACE reads with MiXCR, giving one entry per CDR3 protein. Of some 560,000 distinct CDR3 sequences detected, more than 9% appear once; the ten largest clones hold around 3%. These same data were also listed under a study on yellow fever vaccine responses in identical twins.

Sample: PBMCs. These receptors all stem from a woman aged 18-29 years in good health.

The table lists this clonotype with a few counts. This chain connects TRBV20-1 to TRBJ2-5; 9 nucleotides align to TRBD2. The CDR3 spans 14 residues. J lost 9 bases, V lost 2 bases, and 10 bases had no gene match. The germline V gene has CDR1 DFQATT and CDR2 SNEGSKA (reference sequence). The CDR3 region is CSARTLAGLAAQYF. The CDR3 bases are TGCAGTGCTAGAACCCTAGCGGGGCTTGCGGCCCAGTACTTC.

This clonotype showed up just a few times. This chain connects TRBV5-1 to TRBJ2-3; D may be TRBD1 (5 bases). CDR3 length equals 15 residues. CDR1 and CDR2 from the germline V gene are SGHRS and YFSETQ. V lost 0 bases, J lost 2 bases, and 10 bases lay in between. The CDR3, as DNA: TGCGCCAGCAGCTTGGGGGGCACACACACAGATACGCAGTATTTT. Its translation: CASSLGGTHTDTQYF. Looking up the rest from reference TRBV5-1 and TRBJ2-3 gives the full variable domain: KAGVTQTPRYLIKTRGQQVTLSCSPISGHRSVSWYQQTPGQGLQFLFEYFSETQRNKGNFPGRFSGRQFSNSRSEMNVSTLELGDSALYLCASSLGGTHTDTQYFGPGTRLTVL.